One sample yielded the 21 T cell receptor beta chains listed below, sequenced in a study of neoadjuvant anti-PD-1 for oral cavity cancer. The table came from immunoSEQ multiplex PCR; TCRdb's copy has only in-frame clones and leaves some out. Among some 11,000 clones listed, 45% to 60% were seen once. The sequences come from tumor tissue, collected before nivolumab (anti-PD-1) treatment. The receptor set was obtained from a person aged 35-79 years with oral cavity squamous cell carcinoma.

The chain links TRBV18 to TRBJ2-1, with 13 bases matching TRBD2. The CDR3 extends over 15 amino acids. Trimming removed 2 bases from V and 7 bases from J; junction bases left unmatched: 2. Germline V gene data show CDR1 as KGHSH and CDR2 as LQKENI. The CDR3 reads CASSPTSGGVNEQFF. Written as DNA, the CDR3 is TGTGCCAGCTCACCAACTAGCGGGGGGGTGAATGAGCAGTTCTTC.

The chain joins TRBV18 to TRBJ1-5; 11 bases match TRBD1. Per germline, CDR1 KGHSH and CDR2 LQKENI. The ends lost 0 bases at V and 5 bases at J; junction bases unmatched: 3. There are 16 residues in the CDR3. CDR3 sequence: CASSPPLGQGDQPQHF. CDR3 bases: TGTGCCAGCTCACCACCCCTGGGACAGGGGGATCAGCCCCAGCATTTT.

The chain has TRBV5-1 and TRBJ2-3; the match to TRBD2 covers 14 bases. This CDR3 has 18 amino acids. In germline, CDR1 is SGHRS, CDR2 YFSETQ. J lost 4 bases, V lost 1 base, and 8 bases had no gene match. This chain's CDR3 is CASSLPLTSGGASDTQYF. The CDR3 DNA is TGCGCCAGCAGCTTGCCCTTGACTAGCGGGGGGGCCTCAGATACGCAGTATTTT.

This clone was seen a few times. The chain carries TRBV18 and TRBJ1-2; D unclear. The length of the CDR3 is 13 residues. The V end lost 0 bases, the J end lost 4 bases, and 6 bases lay between the germline ends. CDR1 is KGHSH and CDR2 is LQKENI in the germline V gene. CDR3 residues: CASSPPSGYGYTF. CDR3 bases: TGTGCCAGCTCACCACCGTCTGGCTATGGCTACACCTTC.

V is TRBV5-1 and J is TRBJ1-4; no reliable D call. V was trimmed by 3 bases and J by 5 bases, leaving 14 bases between them. The CDR3 is 15 residues long. The germline V gene encodes CDR1 SGHRS and CDR2 YFSETQ. CDR3 in DNA: TGCGCCAGCAGCTACGCGGGCCAAACGAATGAAAAACTGTTTTTT. Its translation is CASSYAGQTNEKLFF.

Relative to its sample, this clone is medium-sized. The chain has TRBV18 and TRBJ2-3, with TRBD2 identical over 10 bases. The V gene's germline CDR1 is KGHSH and CDR2 LQKENI. The CDR3 is 14 residues long. The ends lost 2 bases at V and 5 bases at J; junction bases unmatched: 1. As DNA, the CDR3 is TGTGCCAGCTCACCAAGCGGGGGGGGAGATACGCAGTATTTT. It specifies CASSPSGGGDTQYF.

The chain uses TRBV30 and TRBJ1-6; D not resolved. Per germline, CDR1 GTSNPN and CDR2 SVGIG (reference sequence). The germline V and J ends were trimmed by 5 bases and 9 bases, with 14 bases remaining between them. CDR3 length equals 13 residues. The CDR3 is CAWASSDFSPLHF. As DNA, the CDR3 is TGTGCCTGGGCCAGCTCAGATTTTTCACCCCTCCACTTT.

This chain uses TRBV10-3 with TRBJ1-6, with 10 bases identical to TRBD1. V lost 4 bases, J lost 9 bases, and 6 bases stayed unmatched. The germline V gene has CDR1 ENHRY and CDR2 SYGVKD. CDR3 size: 15 residues. DNA of the CDR3: TGTGCCATCAGTGGAGGGACAGGGGAGGGTTCACCCCTCCACTTT. Translating gives CAISGGTGEGSPLHF.

This clone was observed a few times. The chain has TRBV2 and TRBJ1-3; D is unresolved. Germline CDR1 is SNHLY and CDR2 is FYNNEI. The CDR3 is made up of 13 amino acids. V lost 6 bases to trimming and J lost 4 bases, with 10 bases between them. CDR3 sequence (DNA): TGTGCCAGCAGCTGGACTGCGGGAAACACCATATATTTT. Amino acids: CASSWTAGNTIYF.

The chain is built from TRBV5-4 and TRBJ1-1; D gene uncertain. Trimming cost V 1 base and J 3 bases, with 7 bases left between them. The V gene's germline CDR1 is SGHNT and CDR2 YYREEE (reference sequence). This CDR3 spans 13 amino acids. CDR3 region: CASSLYEYTEAFF. The CDR3 nucleotides read TGTGCCAGCAGCTTGTACGAGTACACTGAAGCTTTCTTT.

This chain links TRBV25-1 with TRBJ1-1; a weak D match, TRBD1 (5 bases). Germline loops: CDR1 MGHDK, CDR2 SYGVNS. V gave up 5 bases and J gave up 5 bases, with 15 bases separating them. The CDR3 has 14 amino acids. The CDR3 DNA follows: TGTGCCAGCAGTCTAGCTGGGGGAAGTACTGAAGCTTTCTTT. Its protein product is CASSLAGGSTEAFF.

The chain combines TRBV5-4 with TRBJ1-2; TRBD1 matches at 7 bases. V lost 1 base, J lost 4 bases, and 10 bases stayed unmatched. Germline CDR1 SGHNT, CDR2 YYREEE (reference sequence). This CDR3 contains 16 residues. The CDR3 sequence is CASSLHRQGGGYGYTF. The CDR3, as DNA: TGTGCCAGCAGCTTGCATAGGCAGGGGGGGGGCTATGGCTACACCTTC. Full variable domain (rest looked up from reference TRBV5-4 and TRBJ1-2): ETGVTQSPTHLIKTRGQQVTLRCSSQSGHNTVSWYQQALGQGPQFIFQYYREEENGRGNFPPRFSGLQFPNYSSELNVNALELDDSALYLCASSLHRQGGGYGYTFGSGTRLTVV.

The CDR3 loop reads CASSPAQGNYGYTF. The CDR3 nucleotides read TGTGCCAGCAGTCCCGCACAGGGGAACTATGGCTACACCTTC. The chain recombines TRBV28 with TRBJ1-2, with TRBD1 matching over 7 bases. CDR3 length: 14 amino acids. Germline-derived CDR1 and CDR2 are MDHEN and SYDVKM. V dropped 5 bases and J dropped 2; count of bases not matched to a gene: 5.

The chain carries TRBV5-4 and TRBJ1-2, with a weak D call TRBD1 (5 bases). Germline V lookup: CDR1 SGHNT, CDR2 YYREEE (reference sequence). This CDR3 region has 15 residues. The V end lost 4 bases, the J end lost 3 bases, and 16 bases lay between the germline ends. For the CDR3, the DNA is TGTGCCAGCAGCCCGGCCCAGGCGGGGGACTATGGCTACACCTTC. This sequence encodes CASSPAQAGDYGYTF.

The V and J genes are TRBV10-3 and TRBJ2-1; possible D gene TRBD1, 6 bases. CDR3 length equals 15 residues. The ends were cut back, 4 bases at V and 5 bases at J, with 15 bases in the middle. Germline CDR1 ENHRY, CDR2 SYGVKD. The CDR3 is CAISGQAAPDNEQFF. DNA of the CDR3: TGTGCCATCAGTGGACAGGCCGCACCGGACAATGAGCAGTTCTTC.

The V call is TRBV2, the J call TRBJ2-4, with D possibly TRBD1 on 6 matching bases. In germline, CDR1 is SNHLY, CDR2 FYNNEI. The V gene lost 6 bases and the J gene lost 0 bases, with 15 bases spanning the gap. This CDR3 comprises 16 residues. CDR3 bases: TGTGCCAGCAGAGAGAAGCCAGGGGTAGCCAAAAACATTCAGTACTTC. It specifies CASREKPGVAKNIQYF.

The rearrangement links TRBV11-2 to TRBJ1-2; D gene ambiguous. Trimming cost V 5 bases and J 4 bases, with 20 bases left between them. Germline V gene lookup returns CDR1 SGHAT and CDR2 FQNNGV. The CDR3 is made up of 16 amino acids. The CDR3 coding sequence is TGTGCCAGCAGCACTCGACGGACCTTGGAGGGCTATGGCTACACCTTC. Translating it yields CASSTRRTLEGYGYTF.

This clone qualifies as medium-sized. The chain is built from TRBV6-5 and TRBJ1-1; tentatively, D is TRBD1 (6 bases). The V and J ends lost 7 bases and 0 bases respectively, with 15 bases between them. In germline, CDR1 is MNHEY, CDR2 SVGAGI. CDR3 length: 15 residues. For the CDR3, the DNA is TGTGCCAGCAATCAGGGAGGGGGTATGAACACTGAAGCTTTCTTT. Its protein product is CASNQGGGMNTEAFF.

The chain links TRBV4-3 to TRBJ1-5; TRBD1 matches 10 bases. Per germline, CDR1 LGHNA and CDR2 YSLEER. The CDR3 is made up of 13 amino acids. V gave up 3 bases and J gave up 7 bases; unmatched junction bases: 0. CDR3 sequence reads: CASSQDRGQPQHF. The CDR3, as DNA: TGCGCCAGCAGCCAGGACAGGGGGCAGCCCCAGCATTTT.

The chain joins TRBV5-4 to TRBJ1-5, with a possible D match to TRBD1 (5 bases). CDR1 and CDR2 (germline): SGHNT, YYREEE (reference sequence). The V end was cut by 4 bases, the J end by 4 bases, with 12 bases between. The CDR3 is 14 amino acids. The CDR3 sequence is CASSALGGNQPQHF. CDR3 coding DNA: TGTGCCAGCAGCGCCCTGGGGGGAAATCAGCCCCAGCATTTT. Full variable domain (remainder filled in from reference TRBV5-4 and TRBJ1-5): ETGVTQSPTHLIKTRGQQVTLRCSSQSGHNTVSWYQQALGQGPQFIFQYYREEENGRGNFPPRFSGLQFPNYSSELNVNALELDDSALYLCASSALGGNQPQHFGDGTRLSIL.

The J gene is TRBJ1-1, the V gene TRBV10-3, with 10 bases fitting TRBD1. Trimming removed 0 bases from V and 1 base from J; junction bases left unmatched: 11. The CDR3 extends over 19 amino acids. From germline, CDR1 is ENHRY and CDR2 SYGVKD. The CDR3 here is CAISESVIGQGGENTEAFF. Here the CDR3 DNA reads TGTGCCATCAGTGAGTCAGTTATAGGACAGGGGGGAGAGAACACTGAAGCTTTCTTT.